These 13 T cell receptor beta chains share one sample of origin, sequenced in a study of blood T cell repertoires in COVID-19. Profiled with immunoSEQ multiplex PCR; TCRdb holds only in-frame clones, not every one. The table lists hundreds of thousands of clones, around 90% of them singletons, with approximately 2% in the top ten. The specimen sequenced was PBMCs or T cells enriched from blood (not recorded which). The receptors here all came from a woman aged 55-70 years in a cohort exposed to, infected with or recovered from COVID-19 (not recorded which).

This clone was seen just once. The CDR3 sequence: CASSLAGRGAPTYEQYF. The CDR3 DNA follows: TGCGCCAGCAGCTTGGCCGGAAGGGGCGCCCCGACCTACGAGCAGTACTTC. This rearrangement joins TRBV5-1 to TRBJ2-7, with D possibly TRBD1 on 5 matching bases. This CDR3 region has 17 residues. Germline CDR1 and CDR2: SGHRS and YFSETQ. Trimming took off 0 bases at V and 2 bases at J, with 18 bases between the two ends.

The chain uses TRBV27 and TRBJ2-5; 7 bases are shared with TRBD2. The V gene's germline CDR1 is MNHEY and CDR2 SMNVEV (reference sequence). The CDR3 extends over 15 amino acids. Trimming took 3 bases from V and 5 from J; bases not matched to a gene: 9. Here the CDR3 reads CASSFDGRWVETQYF. DNA for the CDR3: TGTGCCAGCAGTTTCGACGGGAGGTGGGTTGAGACCCAGTACTTC.

The chain links TRBV7-6 to TRBJ2-7, with D possibly matching TRBD2 (6 bases). Germline lookup yields CDR1 SGHVS and CDR2 FNYEAQ. The CDR3 contains 16 residues. The V gene lost 0 bases and the J gene lost 2 bases, with 14 bases spanning the gap. CDR3 protein: CASSLATGVTPYEQYF. The CDR3 coding sequence is TGTGCCAGCAGCTTAGCGACGGGGGTAACCCCCTACGAGCAGTACTTC.

This chain joins TRBV13 and TRBJ1-5; a possible D gene is TRBD1 (6 bases). Germline lookup yields CDR1 PRHDT and CDR2 FYEKMQ (reference sequence). The CDR3 has 15 amino acids. V dropped 4 bases and J dropped 4 bases, with 14 bases sitting between them. CDR3 DNA: TGTGCCAGCAGCTCCTTCGGGCAGGGGAATCAGCCCCAGCATTTT. Residues: CASSSFGQGNQPQHF.

This clone was seen just once. The chain is built from TRBV5-1 and TRBJ1-4; D gene uncertain. This CDR3 region has 14 residues. CDR1 and CDR2 (germline): SGHRS, YFSETQ. Between the trimmed V and J ends, which lost 3 bases and 3 bases, there was a span of 9 bases. CDR3 nucleotides: TGCGCCAGCAGCTCCGTGGCAGCTAATGAAAAACTGTTTTTT. Its translation is CASSSVAANEKLFF. The variable domain in full, completed from reference TRBV5-1 and TRBJ1-4, reads KAGVTQTPRYLIKTRGQQVTLSCSPISGHRSVSWYQQTPGQGLQFLFEYFSETQRNKGNFPGRFSGRQFSNSRSEMNVSTLELGDSALYLCASSSVAANEKLFFGSGTQLSVL.

This clone was counted a few times. The CDR3 nucleotides are TGTGCCAGCAGCCTCGGGACAGCTAACTATGGCTACACCTTC. Amino acids: CASSLGTANYGYTF. J is TRBJ1-2 and V is TRBV7-9, with 7 nucleotides matching TRBD1. The CDR3 is 14 amino acids. Looked up from germline, CDR1 is SEHNR and CDR2 is FQNEAQ (reference sequence). V shed 5 bases, J shed 0 bases, and the junction held 3 bases outside the gene matches.

The chain couples TRBV12-3 or TRBV12-4 to TRBJ2-7; D unresolved. V lost 8 bases and J 2 bases, leaving 10 bases between the germline ends. The CDR3 spans 12 residues. CDR3 DNA: TGTGCCAGCTTAGAGCCTCCCTACGAGCAGTACTTC. Protein sequence: CASLEPPYEQYF.

This clone was counted a single time. The chain has TRBV11-1 and TRBJ2-7; TRBD2 is a possible D gene (6 bases). Germline V CDR1 and CDR2: SGHAT, FQDESV (reference sequence). Trimming shortened V by 4 bases and J by 5 bases, and 12 bases separated the two germline ends. The CDR3 is 13 residues long. Here the CDR3 DNA reads TGTGCCAGCAGCTACGGGAGTTTCGACGAGCAGTACTTC. Protein sequence: CASSYGSFDEQYF.

The chain links TRBV15 to TRBJ2-7, with D perhaps matching TRBD1 (5 bases). The V and J ends lost 0 bases and 3 bases respectively, with 12 bases between them. CDR1 is LNHNV and CDR2 is YYDKDF in the germline V gene (reference sequence). CDR3 length: 15 amino acids. CDR3 loop: CATSRDGVRVYEQYF. The CDR3 DNA is TGTGCCACCAGCAGAGATGGAGTCAGGGTCTACGAGCAGTACTTC. Filled out from reference TRBV15 and TRBJ2-7, the complete variable domain reads DAMVIQNPRYQVTQFGKPVTLSCSQTLNHNVMYWYQQKSSQAPKLLFHYYDKDFNNEADTPDNFQSRRPNTSFCFLDIRSPGLGDTAMYLCATSRDGVRVYEQYFGPGTRLTVT.

This sequence joins TRBV18 and TRBJ2-1; TRBD1 matches at 11 bases. The CDR3 runs to 15 residues. The V segment lost 5 bases and the J segment 5 bases; nucleotides outside the gene matches: 5. Germline V lookup: CDR1 KGHSH, CDR2 LQKENI. The CDR3 bases are TGTGCCAGCTCAGAGGACAGGGGGCTGCACAATGAGCAGTTCTTC. It specifies CASSEDRGLHNEQFF.

V usage is TRBV7-9 and J usage is TRBJ1-6; 11 nucleotides align to TRBD1. There are 17 residues in the CDR3. Germline CDR1 SEHNR, CDR2 FQNEAQ (reference sequence). The J segment lost 6 bases and the V segment lost 5 bases, leaving 9 bases of the junction unmatched. DNA of the CDR3: TGTGCCAGCAGCCCCGGCCCGGACAGGGGGCTTAATTCACCCCTCCACTTT. Translated: CASSPGPDRGLNSPLHF.

DNA of the CDR3: TGTGCCAGCTACCCCAGGGAGGGTAGGGTTTACGAGCAGTACTTC. As protein: CASYPREGRVYEQYF. The chain has TRBV6-5 and TRBJ2-7, with 7 positions matching TRBD2. This CDR3 contains 15 residues. Germline CDR1 reads MNHEY; CDR2 reads SVGAGI. With V trimmed by 8 bases and J by 4 bases, 14 bases remained unmatched.

V usage is TRBV29-1 and J usage is TRBJ1-6, with no clear D. CDR1 SQVTM and CDR2 ANQGSEA come from the germline V gene. This CDR3 spans 14 amino acids. Trimming shortened V by 7 bases and J by 8 bases, and 18 bases separated the two germline ends. The CDR3 DNA follows: TGCAGCGCCTCTACATCCACGGGTGATTCACCCCTCCACTTT. Translation gives CSASTSTGDSPLHF.